This T cell receptor beta chain is from a study of cytomegalovirus exposure and HLA in healthy donors. As for the study in general: Researchers previously reported finding 117 million unique TCR beta sequences from 150 million to 200 million T cells. Overall study results and limits: Common viral pathogens seemed to be connected with several of the most significant clusters, according to a later analysis. TRBV6-2, TRBV6-3 and some other V segments were unresolvable in 87-base-pair reads.

The PCR ran on 60 Vbeta and 13 Jbeta primers. Clones were sequenced by immunoSEQ multiplex PCR, and TCRdb holds only the in-frame ones, with some missing. Of around 99,000 clones listed, roughly 79% were seen once; the top ten hold roughly 2.3%. Trimming took 4 bases from V and 7 from J; bases not matched to a gene: 11. The CDR3 runs 16 residues. Germline values: CDR1 SGHNT, CDR2 YENEEA. This clone has just a few counts. Antigen: not known. The rearrangement joins TRBV11-3 to TRBJ2-1; 9 bases fit TRBD2. The sequence was collected from a woman in her 30s in good health and CMV-seronegative. Sequenced sample: PBMCs. The CDR3 loop reads CASSSSSSGSRNEQFF. Written as DNA, the CDR3 is TGTGCCAGCAGCTCATCCAGTAGCGGGAGTCGGAATGAGCAGTTCTTC. The variable domain in full, completed from reference TRBV11-3 and TRBJ2-1, reads EAGVVQSPRYKIIEKKQPVAFWCNPISGHNTLYWYLQNLGQGPELLIRYENEEAVDDSQLPKDRFSAERLKGVDSTLKIQPAELGDSAVYLCASSSSSSGSRNEQFFGPGTRLTVL.